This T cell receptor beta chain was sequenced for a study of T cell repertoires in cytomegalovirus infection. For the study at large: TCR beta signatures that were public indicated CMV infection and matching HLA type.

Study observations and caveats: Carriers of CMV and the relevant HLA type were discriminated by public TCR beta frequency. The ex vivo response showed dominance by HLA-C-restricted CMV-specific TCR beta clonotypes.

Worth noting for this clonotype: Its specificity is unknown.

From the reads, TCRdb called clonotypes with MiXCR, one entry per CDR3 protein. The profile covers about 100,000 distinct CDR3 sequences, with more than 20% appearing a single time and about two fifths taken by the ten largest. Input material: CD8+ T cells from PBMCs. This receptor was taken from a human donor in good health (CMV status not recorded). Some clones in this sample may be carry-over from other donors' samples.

The CDR3 protein is CASSVEDSSYNEQFF. Written as DNA, the CDR3 is TGTGCCAGCAGCGTAGAAGATAGCTCCTACAATGAGCAGTTCTTC. This sequence joins TRBV9 and TRBJ2-1, with D unclear. The CDR3 totals 15 residues. Per germline, CDR1 SGDLS and CDR2 YYNGEE. V lost 0 bases, J lost 0 bases, and 7 bases lay in between. The full variable domain, in which reference TRBV9 and TRBJ2-1 provide the parts outside the CDR3, is DSGVTQTPKHLITATGQRVTLRCSPRSGDLSVYWYQQSLDQGLQFLIQYYNGEERAKGNILERFSAQQFPDLHSELNLSSLELGDSALYFCASSVEDSSYNEQFFGPGTRLTVL.